A single sample gave rise to the 17 T cell receptor beta chains below, sequenced in a study of blood T cell repertoires in COVID-19. Profiled with immunoSEQ multiplex PCR; TCRdb holds only in-frame clones, not every one. The table lists approximately 280,000 clones, roughly 90% of them singletons. Sample: peripheral blood. The receptors were gathered from a woman aged 25 to 39 with COVID-19, enrolled during active disease.

V usage is TRBV6-5 and J usage is TRBJ1-1; weak D call: TRBD1 (5 bases). Germline V gene lookup returns CDR1 MNHEY and CDR2 SVGAGI. V gave up 7 bases and J gave up 6 bases, with 9 bases separating them. CDR3 length equals 11 residues. CDR3 residues: CASTRGAEAFF. CDR3 nucleotide sequence: TGTGCCAGCACCCGGGGGGCTGAAGCTTTCTTT.

The J gene is TRBJ2-3, the V gene TRBV4-1, with D tentatively TRBD2 (6 bases). Trimming took off 6 bases at V and 6 bases at J, with 13 bases between the two ends. Germline V gene data show CDR1 as MGHRA and CDR2 as YSYEKL. CDR3 length: 13 amino acids. DNA of the CDR3: TGCGCCAGCAGTGCTCTCGGGGGTGATACGCAGTATTTT. Translating gives CASSALGGDTQYF.

Notes on this clone: The sample holds other DNA sequences that translate to the same CDR3. The gene calls are TRBV5-1 and TRBJ1-2; 8 bases map to TRBD1. With 3 bases clipped from V and 3 bases from J, the junction kept 4 bases outside the gene matches. Germline CDR1 and CDR2: SGHRS and YFSETQ. The CDR3 contains 14 residues. CDR3 loop: CASSYGQGDYGYTF. For the CDR3, the DNA is TGCGCCAGCAGCTACGGACAGGGTGACTATGGCTACACCTTC.

This rearrangement joins TRBV7-8 to TRBJ1-3; D perhaps matches TRBD1 (5 bases). Trimming removed 5 bases at V and 4 bases at J, with 12 bases between. Germline V gene lookup returns CDR1 SGHVS and CDR2 FQNEAQ. The CDR3 totals 14 residues. The CDR3 loop is CASSPGGVGNTIYF. As DNA, the CDR3 is TGTGCCAGCAGCCCTGGGGGGGTAGGAAACACCATATATTTT.

The rearrangement links TRBV3-1 (or the pseudogene TRBV3-2) to TRBJ1-1, with D unclear. The V gene's germline CDR1 is LGHDT and CDR2 YNNKEL (reference sequence). V was shortened by 0 bases and J by 5 bases, with 7 bases between the two germline ends. The CDR3 is 13 residues long. CDR3: CASSQDPRTEAFF. CDR3 bases: TGTGCCAGCAGCCAAGATCCACGGACTGAAGCTTTCTTT.

The rearrangement uses TRBV6-5 and TRBJ2-4; TRBD1 matches at 10 bases. The CDR3 loop spans 15 amino acids. In germline, CDR1 is MNHEY, CDR2 SVGAGI. V shed 6 bases, J shed 0 bases, and the junction held 2 bases outside the gene matches. This CDR3 reads CASRGDRGAKNIQYF. For the CDR3, the DNA is TGTGCCAGCAGAGGGGACAGGGGAGCCAAAAACATTCAGTACTTC.

The chain recombines TRBV10-1 with TRBJ1-1, with D possibly TRBD1 on 5 matching bases. Germline CDR1 and CDR2: WNHNN and SYGVQD (reference sequence). CDR3 length: 13 amino acids. Trimming removed 7 bases at V and 0 bases at J, with 9 bases between. The chain's CDR3 is CASNRKMNTEAFF. As DNA, the CDR3 is TGCGCCAGCAACAGGAAAATGAACACTGAAGCTTTCTTT.

The gene calls are TRBV29-1 and TRBJ2-2, with 8 bases identical to TRBD2. Germline trimming cut 6 bases from V and 4 bases from J; bases unmatched to any gene: 10. The CDR3 runs 15 residues. The germline gives CDR1 SQVTM, CDR2 ANQGSEA. The CDR3 region has the DNA TGCAGCGTAGTTCCGGGAGGGGGTTCCACCGGGGAGCTGTTTTTT. This gives the protein CSVVPGGGSTGELFF.

This chain links TRBV19 with TRBJ1-5; D not certain. Germline V gives CDR1 LNHDA, CDR2 SQIVND (reference sequence). Trimming cost V 5 bases and J 4 bases, with 12 bases left between them. CDR3 length equals 14 residues. CDR3 sequence reads: CASSFGSLNQPQHF. Here the CDR3 DNA reads TGTGCCAGTAGTTTCGGGTCTCTGAATCAGCCCCAGCATTTT.

CDR3: CSVDSTGGPNTGELFF. CDR3 nucleotides: TGCAGCGTCGACTCGACAGGGGGTCCGAACACCGGGGAGCTGTTTTTT. The chain employs TRBV29-1 and TRBJ2-2, with TRBD1 identical over 9 bases. CDR3 size: 16 residues. In germline, CDR1 is SQVTM, CDR2 ANQGSEA. The V gene end was trimmed by 6 bases and the J gene end by 0 bases; junction bases not matched to a gene: 8.

The chain employs TRBV5-1 and TRBJ1-2; 8 bases agree with TRBD1. Germline V gene sequence: CDR1 SGHRS, CDR2 YFSETQ. J gave up 8 bases and V 0 bases, and 12 bases lay outside the gene matches. This CDR3 is built from 16 residues. DNA for the CDR3: TGCGCCAGCAGCTTGGAACGTGGACAGGGAAGGGGAGGCTACACCTTC. Translated: CASSLERGQGRGGYTF.

The chain joins TRBV7-2 to TRBJ1-5; no firm D call. CDR1 and CDR2 (germline): SGHTA, FQGNSA. The length of the CDR3 is 15 residues. V was pared by 1 base and J by 6 bases, with 13 bases between. As DNA, the CDR3 is TGTGCCAGCAGCTTAGACGGCAGGTTGGGTCAGCCCCAGCATTTT. It translates to CASSLDGRLGQPQHF.

The chain couples TRBV7-9 to TRBJ2-5; 7 bases are shared with TRBD2. Germline V CDR1 and CDR2: SEHNR, FQNEAQ (reference sequence). The CDR3 is 13 amino acids. Trimming removed 1 base from V and 5 bases from J; junction bases left unmatched: 1. CDR3 coding DNA: TGTGCCAGCAGCTTAGGGGGAGGGGAGACCCAGTACTTC. Translated, it gives CASSLGGGETQYF.

The chain recombines TRBV4-1 with TRBJ1-4; D might be TRBD1 (5 bases). The germline CDR1 and CDR2 sequences are MGHRA and YSYEKL. This CDR3 has 16 residues. Trimming pared 1 base from V and 3 bases from J, leaving 12 bases between. CDR3 sequence (DNA): TGCGCCAGCAGCCAAGGACGGGGGATCCCTAATGAAAAACTGTTTTTT. It translates to CASSQGRGIPNEKLFF.

V is TRBV18 and J is TRBJ2-2; the D is unclear. The V gene's germline CDR1 is KGHSH and CDR2 LQKENI. V lost 2 bases, J lost 2 bases, and 9 bases lay in between. This CDR3 is built from 15 residues. The CDR3 is CASSPFSPNTGELFF. In nucleotides, the CDR3 is TGTGCCAGCTCACCATTTAGCCCAAACACCGGGGAGCTGTTTTTT.

This chain connects TRBV7-2 to TRBJ2-5, with D unclear. Trimming took off 2 bases at V and 2 bases at J, with 9 bases between the two ends. The CDR3 contains 14 residues. CDR1 and CDR2 from the germline V gene are SGHTA and FQGNSA. CDR3 sequence reads: CASSLRLLQETQYF. In DNA, the CDR3 is TGTGCCAGCAGCTTACGACTCCTTCAAGAGACCCAGTACTTC.

This clone was observed a single time. The J gene is TRBJ2-7, the V gene TRBV11-2, with D possibly TRBD2 on 5 matching bases. Germline values: CDR1 SGHAT, CDR2 FQNNGV. Trimming pared 4 bases from V and 0 bases from J, leaving 13 bases between. The CDR3 sequence is 15 residues long. CDR3 nucleotides: TGTGCCAGCAGCTCCGGACTCACGTCCTCCTACGAGCAGTACTTC. This codes for CASSSGLTSSYEQYF. The entire variable domain, with the rest obtained from reference TRBV11-2 and TRBJ2-7, is as follows: EAGVAQSPRYKIIEKRQSVAFWCNPISGHATLYWYQQILGQGPKLLIQFQNNGVVDDSQLPKDRFSAERLKGVDSTLKIQPAKLEDSAVYLCASSSGLTSSYEQYFGPGTRLTVT.